This record concerns one T cell receptor (beta chain) sequence. What this receptor recognizes is not known. No base qualities exist here, and no much larger clone lies one base off it. This record belongs to a study of cytomegalovirus exposure and HLA in healthy donors (dated by TCRdb to about 2017). Describing the broader study: The 666 repertoires of the first cohort and the roughly 120 validation repertoires were produced on the same platform, according to a later analysis. The aim of the study was to test whether cataloging public T cell receptors could identify signatures of past pathogen exposure. Besides the first cohort of roughly 660 subjects, a separate validation cohort made up of roughly 130 different subjects was used. To predict cytomegalovirus infection status, the study combined high-throughput TCR immunosequencing, statistical association of individual TCRs with disease status, and machine learning.

Study-level results and caveats: The authors suggested that the approach could potentially be generalized to other disease states and immunological phenotypes. In vitro tests confirmed that three of the cytomegalovirus-associated TCR beta chains recognize cytomegalovirus antigens. All 130 or so repertoires were used to score co-occurrence in the validation cohort in a later analysis, because that analysis had no HLA typing for the cohort. The classifier was reported to diagnose cytomegalovirus status with high specificity and sensitivity in both the original cohort and the validation cohort. While some public TCRs were present in many individuals, most TCR sequences turned up only very rarely across donors. A total of fewer than 200 TCR beta chains were listed by the study as associated with cytomegalovirus. A later analysis found that TCRs clustered in the first cohort also tended to co-occur in the 120 validation repertoires, with approximately 95% of cluster scores above 0.

Donors formed part of the validation cohort, which comprised approximately 130 subjects and was distinct from the first cohort of roughly 600 subjects. Library construction relied on the immunoSEQ multiplex PCR assay. Under the source paper's analysis protocol: A statistical classification framework was built for diagnosing cytomegalovirus status from the catalog of TCR beta chain sequences. TCRdb stores this immuneACCESS table with in-frame sequences only. Part of the clones is absent; in the studies checked, under half of the shortfall reflects unresolved V genes, and no reason is known for the rest. For V, J and clone size, that table is used; D and trimming come from the DNA. Within this sample are around 120,000 clones, with about 90% of them counted one time only. 1.5% to 2% of the sample is in the top ten clones. The clonotype comes from a woman between 18 and 29 years old in good health and CMV-seronegative. Sequencing was performed on PBMCs.

At the DNA level, the sequence is TGTGCCAGCACGGAGCGGGGACTCGGTACAGATACGCAGTATTTT. Its translation reads: CASTERGLGTDTQYF. The chain employs TRBV6-6 and TRBJ2-3; 7 bases in between match TRBD2. Inclusive of the bounding cysteine and phenylalanine, the CDR3 is 15 residues long. CDR3 DNA only is kept here, 45 bases in frame from base 1. The germline V gene (reference sequence) specifies MNHNY as CDR1 and SVGAGI as CDR2. Trimming leaves V shorter by 7 bases and J shorter by 3 bases, with the junction holding 10 bases beyond the gene matches.